These T cell receptor beta chains were read from a single sample in a study of control samples from healthy donors and cancer patients. Repertoires were generated with immunoSEQ multiplex PCR, while TCRdb's copy carries only in-frame clones and drops some. The sample has 80,000 to 100,000 clones, approximately 80% seen once. The sequenced sample consisted of blood. These receptors all come from a woman in her 30s in good health. Each CDR3 is given with its conserved first and last residue. Each record gives: CDR3 length, V gene, J gene, CDR3 protein.

16	TRBV11-2	TRBJ2-3	CASSLGSRVIADTQYF
13	TRBV29-1	TRBJ1-1	CSVEGRGITEAFF
15	TRBV5-6	TRBJ2-3	CASSLVRGVLDTQYF
15	TRBV5-4	TRBJ2-2	CASSWGGHSTGELFF
14	TRBV19	TRBJ1-5	CASSIPDQIGPQHF
14	TRBV2	TRBJ1-4	CASRPQGGNEKLFF
15	TRBV7-9	TRBJ1-1	CASSLATGGGTEAFF
15	TRBV9	TRBJ2-1	CASSAPGQSYNEQFF
13	TRBV6-5	TRBJ1-5	CASSFLRGQPQHF
14	TRBV5-1	TRBJ2-7	CASSLGRHSLEQYF
14	TRBV30	TRBJ2-3	CAWEDRGHVDTQYF
13	TRBV18	TRBJ2-1	CASLGGPFNEQFF
16	TRBV5-4	TRBJ2-2	CASSSDGPSGTGELFF
14	TRBV6-5	TRBJ2-1	CASSYRTAYNEQFF
12	TRBV5-1	TRBJ2-3	CASSLEGESQYF
13	TRBV6-6	TRBJ1-2	CASSYLQGAGYTF
14	TRBV18	TRBJ2-5	CASSPMRGQETQYF